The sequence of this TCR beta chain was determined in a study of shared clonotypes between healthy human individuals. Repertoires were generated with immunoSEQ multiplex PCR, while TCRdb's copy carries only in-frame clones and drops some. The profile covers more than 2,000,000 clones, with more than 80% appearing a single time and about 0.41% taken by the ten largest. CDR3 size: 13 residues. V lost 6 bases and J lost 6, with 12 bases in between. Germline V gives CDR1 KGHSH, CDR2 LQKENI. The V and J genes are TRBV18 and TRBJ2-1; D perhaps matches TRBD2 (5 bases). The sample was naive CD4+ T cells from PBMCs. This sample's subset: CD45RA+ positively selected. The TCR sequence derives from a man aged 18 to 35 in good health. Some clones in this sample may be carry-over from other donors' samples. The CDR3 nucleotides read TGTGCCAGCTCCCCTACTAGGGCCAATGAGCAGTTCTTC. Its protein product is CASSPTRANEQFF.